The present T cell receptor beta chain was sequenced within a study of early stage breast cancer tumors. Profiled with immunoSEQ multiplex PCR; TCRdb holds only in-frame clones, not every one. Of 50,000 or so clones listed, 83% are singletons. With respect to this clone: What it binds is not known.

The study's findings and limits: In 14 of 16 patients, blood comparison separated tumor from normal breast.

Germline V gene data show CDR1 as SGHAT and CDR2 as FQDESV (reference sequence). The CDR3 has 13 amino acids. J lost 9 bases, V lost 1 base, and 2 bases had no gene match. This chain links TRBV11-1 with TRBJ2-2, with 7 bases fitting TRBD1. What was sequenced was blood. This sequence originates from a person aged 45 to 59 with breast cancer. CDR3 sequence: CASSLDRGRELFF. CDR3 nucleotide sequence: TGTGCCAGCAGCTTAGACAGGGGAAGGGAGCTGTTTTTT.